This T cell receptor beta chain was observed in a study of Ad26.COV2.S vaccination and SARS-CoV-2 variants. Only in-frame clones appear in the TCRdb table, and some are missing; sequencing was by immunoSEQ multiplex PCR. Counted here are some 250,000 clones, around 87% occurring once; the ten biggest clones make up about 10%. Treatment noted: roughly 20 received Ad26.COV2.S at low or high dose, single or two shots; roughly 5 received placebo; per-sample allocation not given. After the first vaccine or placebo injection, samples were drawn on day 63. V was shortened by 0 bases and J by 9 bases, with 9 bases between the two germline ends. Germline-derived CDR1 and CDR2 are MDHEN and SYDVKM. CDR3 size: 13 residues.

Sequencing used peripheral blood, obtained in a trial of Ad26.COV2.S vaccine versus placebo. The sequence came from a person between 18 and 59 years old who received the Ad26.COV2.S COVID-19 vaccine or a placebo. The gene calls are TRBV28 and TRBJ2-1, with a tentative D call TRBD2 (5 bases). CDR3 nucleotides: TGTGCCAGCAGTTTATGGGAGGACGGTGAGCAGTTCTTC. Protein sequence: CASSLWEDGEQFF.